This is a list of T cell receptor beta chains from one sample in a study of tumor and adjacent non-tumor tissue in lung cancer. TCRdb itself ran the multiplex PCR reads through MiXCR, one entry per CDR3 protein. This table has some 93,000 distinct CDR3 sequences, around 64% appearing once. Specimen: lung tumor tissue. These receptors were taken from a man in his sixties with non-small cell lung cancer. Both conserved end residues are part of each CDR3. D genes are given only for firm matches. Clone sizes are given selectively: once, few, many, or a class where the clone is expanded.

-	-	TRBV29-1	TRBJ1-5	TGCAGCGTTCAACAGGGCGATCAGCCCCGGCATTTT	CSVQQGDQPRHF
many	-	TRBV6-6	TRBJ2-1	TGTGCCAGCAGTATAGGGCGGAATGAGCAGTTCTTC	CASSIGRNEQFF
medium-sized	-	TRBV29-1	TRBJ2-3	TGCAGCGTTGGAGTTAGAACAGATACGCAGTATTTT	CSVGVRTDTQYF
-	-	TRBV29-1	TRBJ1-1	TGCAGCGTTTGTGACCTGAACACTGAAGCTTTCTTT	CSVCDLNTEAFF
-	-	TRBV6-2/TRBV6-3	TRBJ2-1	TGTGCCACATCCCCCGGGGGTGGGTACTACAATGAGCAGTTCTTC	CATSPGGGYYNEQFF
many	TRBD1	TRBV20-1	TRBJ1-5	TGCAGTGCCAGACGACAGGGTGAACAGCCCCAGCATTTT	CSARRQGEQPQHF
many	-	TRBV10-3	TRBJ1-1	TGTGCCATAGCTGTAAGGGGCGGGACTGAAGCTTTCTTT	CAIAVRGGTEAFF
-	-	TRBV12-3/TRBV12-4	TRBJ2-4	TGTGCCAACAGTCCACTCGGGGCAGGGGAAGGCATTCAATACTTC	CANSPLGAGEGIQYF
few	-	TRBV20-1	TRBJ2-7	TGCAGTGTTAGAGGAGACACTTTTGAGCAGTACTTC	CSVRGDTFEQYF
many	-	TRBV30	TRBJ1-1	TGTGCCTGGACAGGCTTGAACACTGAAGCTTTCTTT	CAWTGLNTEAFF
many	-	TRBV20-1	TRBJ2-1	TGCAGTGCTAGAGAGGGCCCAATAGGTGGGGACGGTCAGTTCTTC	CSAREGPIGGDGQFF
once	-	TRBV5-4	TRBJ2-3	TGTGCCAGTAGCTCCGGCTCCTCCGGCGCAGATACGCAGTATTTT	CASSSGSSGADTQYF
-	-	TRBV20-1	TRBJ2-5	TGCAGTGCTAGGGAAGCGGGCCCTGAACTCTTC	CSAREAGPELF
-	-	TRBV14	TRBJ2-5	TGTGCCAGCAGTCTGGCCGGCAGGTCAGGAGAGACCCAATACTTC	CASSLAGRSGETQYF
-	-	TRBV11-2	TRBJ2-1	TGTGCAAGCAGCCTAGGACAGTTCTACAATGAGCAGTTCTTC	CASSLGQFYNEQFF
-	TRBD1	TRBV4-1	TRBJ2-2	TGCGCCAGAAGCCAAGACTGGGGGGGGACAGGGAAGAACACCGAGGAGCTGTTTTTT	CARSQDWGGTGKNTEELFF
many	TRBD2	TRBV13	TRBJ2-5	TGTGCCAGCAGCTCGACTAGCGGGGCCCAAGAGACCCAGTACTTC	CASSSTSGAQETQYF
once	-	TRBV20-1	TRBJ2-5	TGCTGTGCCCCTGCACAGCTCCCAGAGACCCAGTACTTC	CCAPAQLPETQYF